Sequencing of this T cell receptor (beta chain) was carried out in a study of blood T cells in healthy people across ages. Regarding the study as a whole: Relative to aged donors, long-lived donors carried more naive CD4+ cells and displayed higher diversity.

This clonotype was counted between two and nine times. What it binds is unknown. The germline gives CDR1 SGHRS, CDR2 YFSETQ. V dropped 4 bases and J dropped 4; count of bases not matched to a gene: 7. The CDR3 totals 16 residues. It was with a sample-barcoded 5' primer and a J-beta primer mix that a second PCR of roughly 7 to 12 cycles was run. A template-switch adaptor with 12 random nucleotides tagged each cDNA molecule. TCRdb processed the 5' RACE reads anew with MiXCR; each CDR3 protein has one entry. Seen here are hundreds of thousands of distinct CDR3 sequences, roughly 44% observed once, and the top ten hold around 18%. Donors ranged from roughly 6 to 95 years old and were healthy Caucasians in Russia.

This TCR came from a man aged 55 to 70 in good health. The source material was blood. The chain uses TRBV5-1 and TRBJ2-5, with 13 nucleotides matching TRBD2. The CDR3 nucleotides read TGCGCCAGCAGCCCTTCGTGGACTAGCGGGGGAGAGACCCAGTACTTC. The encoded protein is CASSPSWTSGGETQYF.